This T cell receptor (beta chain) originates from a study of T cell repertoires in cytomegalovirus infection. Study-wide points: What dominated the ex vivo response were HLA-C-restricted CMV-specific TCR beta clonotypes.

In germline, CDR1 is MNHEY, CDR2 SMNVEV (reference sequence). This CDR3 has 14 residues. TCRdb independently ran MiXCR on the reads; one entry per CDR3 protein. The table records tens of thousands of distinct CDR3 sequences, roughly half of them present only once. Turning to this clonotype: Antigen: not known. Germline is not matched at one junction end, which may reflect a read error.

The chain joins TRBV27 to TRBJ2-7; TRBD1 might be the D (5 bases). The sequence was obtained from a human donor in good health (CMV status not recorded). Some clones in this sample may be carry-over from other donors' samples. The sample here was CD8+ T cells from cultured PBMCs, taken from culture after CMV antigen stimulation. CDR3 sequence: CASSLRQSPYEQYF. CDR3 nucleotides: TGTGCCAGCAGTTTAAGACAGAGCCCCTACGAGCAATACTTC.